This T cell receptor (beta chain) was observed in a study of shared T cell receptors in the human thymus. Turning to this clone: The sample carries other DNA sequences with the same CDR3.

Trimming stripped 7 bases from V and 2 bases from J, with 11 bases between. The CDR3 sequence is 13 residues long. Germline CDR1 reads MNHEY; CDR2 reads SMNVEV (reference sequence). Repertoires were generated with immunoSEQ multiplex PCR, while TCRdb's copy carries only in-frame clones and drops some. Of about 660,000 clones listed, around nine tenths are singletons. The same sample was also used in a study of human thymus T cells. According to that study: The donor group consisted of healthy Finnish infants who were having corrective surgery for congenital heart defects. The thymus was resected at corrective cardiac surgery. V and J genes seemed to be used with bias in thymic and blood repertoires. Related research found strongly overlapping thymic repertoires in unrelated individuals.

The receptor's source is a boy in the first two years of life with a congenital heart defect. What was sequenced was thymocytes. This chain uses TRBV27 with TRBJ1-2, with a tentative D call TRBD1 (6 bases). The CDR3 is CASTSTGNYGYTF. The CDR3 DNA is TGTGCCAGCACCTCCACAGGGAACTATGGCTACACCTTC.